The subject of this entry is one TCR beta chain. Its cognate antigen is unknown. The data derive from a study of cytomegalovirus exposure and HLA in healthy donors. Across the study: Earlier work reported 117 million unique TCR beta sequences from about 170 million T cells.

The PCR had 60 Vbeta and 13 Jbeta primers. Assay used: immunoSEQ multiplex PCR; TCRdb lists only in-frame clones, some missing. This listing includes 30,000 to 35,000 clones. Study results and caveats: In a later analysis, the majority of CMV-associated beta chains seemingly showed HLA restriction.

Germline V CDR1 and CDR2: GTSNPN, SVGIG (reference sequence). The CDR3 runs to 13 residues. V was shortened by 2 bases and J by 0 bases, with 6 bases between the two germline ends. The chain combines TRBV30 with TRBJ2-3, with TRBD2 as a possible D gene (6 bases). The sample comprised PBMCs. This receptor was taken from a woman aged 35 to 49 in good health and CMV-seropositive. CDR3 coding DNA: TGTGCCTGGAGTAGCGGGAGCACAGATACGCAGTATTTT. It yields the protein CAWSSGSTDTQYF.